These 18 T cell receptor beta chains were all obtained from the same sample, sequenced in a study of T-cell reconstitution after alpha-beta-depleted transplantation in children. Researchers prepared the TCRbeta library using unique molecular identifiers, the study reports. TCRdb reprocessed the PCR reads via MiXCR and lists one record per CDR3 protein. The sample includes some 640,000 distinct CDR3 sequences, over 15% of them seen just once. The material was PBMCs from the stem cell graft donor, obtained from the stem cell graft. These receptor sequences come from a human donor who donated a stem cell graft to a child with acute myeloid leukemia.

The V call is TRBV4-3, the J call TRBJ2-7, with 7 nucleotides matching TRBD2. Germline CDR1 reads LGHNA; CDR2 reads YSLEER. V shed 0 bases, J shed 2 bases, and the junction held 4 bases outside the gene matches. The CDR3 is 15 residues long. Here the CDR3 reads CASSQDGGGAYEQYF. CDR3 DNA: TGCGCCAGCAGCCAAGATGGGGGGGGGGCCTACGAGCAGTACTTC.

This clonotype was counted at least ten times. The rearrangement joins TRBV20-1 to TRBJ2-3; no firm D call. The CDR3 totals 15 residues. Germline V lookup: CDR1 DFQATT, CDR2 SNEGSKA (reference sequence). Trimming took off 5 bases at V and 1 base at J, with 16 bases between the two ends. CDR3 in DNA: TGCAGTGCTCTTGGCCTGTATTGGGGCACAGATACGCAGTATTTT. Translated, it gives CSALGLYWGTDTQYF.

The chain couples TRBV4-3 to TRBJ2-2; the D call may be TRBD1 or TRBD2 (5 bases each). Trimming cost V 3 bases and J 4 bases, with 9 bases left between them. The CDR3 is 14 residues long. Per germline, CDR1 LGHNA and CDR2 YSLEER. CDR3 sequence: CASSQGPGTGELFF. CDR3 DNA sequence: TGCGCCAGCAGCCAGGGACCAGGCACCGGGGAGCTGTTTTTT.

This clonotype was detected a few times. CDR3 in DNA: TGTGCCAGCAGCACGACAGGTGTACGGAATCAGCCCCAGCATTTT. This translates into CASSTTGVRNQPQHF. This rearrangement joins TRBV5-7 to TRBJ1-5, with D possibly TRBD1 on 6 matching bases. TRBV5-7 is filed as an ORF, its function uncertain. This CDR3 spans 15 amino acids. Deletions cut 4 bases from V and 4 bases from J, with 15 bases between.

At least ten counts were recorded for this clonotype. The V and J genes are TRBV20-1 and TRBJ2-1, with D uncertain. In germline, CDR1 is DFQATT, CDR2 SNEGSKA (reference sequence). The V gene lost 3 bases and the J gene lost 0 bases, with 12 bases spanning the gap. The CDR3 spans 15 residues. CDR3 sequence (DNA): TGCAGTGCTAGGGGCTATGGGGTCTCCTACAATGAGCAGTTCTTC. This codes for CSARGYGVSYNEQFF.

This clonotype was detected a few times. The V gene is TRBV7-8, the J gene TRBJ2-7, with TRBD1 matching 7 bases. Trimming at V came to 0 bases and at J to 7 bases, leaving 6 bases not matched to a gene. The germline gives CDR1 SGHVS, CDR2 FQNEAQ. The CDR3 extends over 14 amino acids. As DNA, the CDR3 is TGTGCCAGCAGCTTAGCGGGGACAGCGAGGGAGCAGTACGTC. It codes for CASSLAGTAREQYV.

This clonotype was recorded at least ten times. This rearrangement joins TRBV7-2 to TRBJ2-7; D might be TRBD1 or TRBD2, each matching 5 bases. V lost 0 bases and J lost 2, with 11 bases in between. Germline assignment: CDR1 SGHTA and CDR2 FQGNSA. The CDR3 sequence is 15 residues long. The CDR3 DNA is TGTGCCAGCAGCTTAGCAGGGGAGCTCCCCTACGAGCAGTACTTC. Translation gives CASSLAGELPYEQYF.

This clonotype was detected a few times. The gene calls are TRBV10-3 and TRBJ1-5; 7 bases map to TRBD1. J lost 2 bases, V lost 6 bases, and 1 base had no gene match. The CDR3 has 13 amino acids. CDR1 and CDR2 (germline): ENHRY, SYGVKD. The DNA for the CDR3 is TGTGCCATCAGAGGACAGGGCAATCAGCCCCAGCATTTT. The encoded protein is CAIRGQGNQPQHF.

This clonotype was counted at least ten times. V usage is TRBV20-1 and J usage is TRBJ1-1; D unresolved. The CDR3 extends over 12 amino acids. CDR1 DFQATT and CDR2 SNEGSKA come from the germline V gene (reference sequence). The CDR3 loop is CTPRVTDTEAFF. The DNA for the CDR3 is TGCACCCCCCGGGTGACGGACACTGAAGCTTTCTTT.

This clonotype was detected only a few times. CDR3 residues: CSARVAGGGNEQFF. The CDR3 DNA follows: TGCAGTGCTAGAGTGGCGGGGGGAGGGAATGAGCAGTTCTTC. The chain has TRBV20-1 and TRBJ2-1, with 8 bases matching TRBD2. This CDR3 comprises 14 residues. Germline assignment: CDR1 DFQATT and CDR2 SNEGSKA (reference sequence). Trimming at V came to 1 base and at J to 7 bases, leaving 6 bases not matched to a gene.

This clonotype has only a few counts. The chain is built from TRBV9 and TRBJ1-1, with 10 bases that match TRBD1. Per germline, CDR1 SGDLS and CDR2 YYNGEE. This CDR3 spans 15 amino acids. J gave up 2 bases and V 3 bases, and 4 bases lay outside the gene matches. The DNA of the CDR3 is TGTGCCAGCAGCGCCAGGGACAGGGGAAACACTGAAGCTTTCTTT. Protein product: CASSARDRGNTEAFF.

This clonotype was counted many times. The chain combines TRBV29-1 with TRBJ1-2; maybe TRBD1 (5 bases). The CDR3 runs 13 residues. Deletions cut 3 bases from V and 4 bases from J, with 12 bases between. The germline gives CDR1 SQVTM, CDR2 ANQGSEA. The DNA for the CDR3 is TGCAGCGTTGACCTGACAGATTCCTATGGCTACACCTTC. It encodes CSVDLTDSYGYTF.

V is TRBV13 and J is TRBJ2-5; 8 positions agree with TRBD2. V dropped 3 bases and J dropped 1; count of bases not matched to a gene: 7. The CDR3 loop spans 16 amino acids. The germline CDR1 and CDR2 sequences are PRHDT and FYEKMQ (reference sequence). In DNA, the CDR3 is TGTGCCAGCAGCTTTGATGGAGCGGGGGTCCAAGAGACCCAGTACTTC. It is translated as CASSFDGAGVQETQYF.

This clonotype appeared once. The J gene is TRBJ2-3, the V gene TRBV30, with no clear D. This CDR3 is built from 12 residues. The germline CDR1 and CDR2 sequences are GTSNPN and SVGIG (reference sequence). Between the trimmed V and J ends, which lost 2 bases and 6 bases, there was a span of 9 bases. DNA for the CDR3: TGTGCCTGGAGTAAGTCTTCGGATACGCAGTATTTT. Amino acids: CAWSKSSDTQYF.

This clonotype was picked up many times. The rearrangement links TRBV12-3 or TRBV12-4 to TRBJ1-6; D is unclear. There are 14 residues in the CDR3. Deletions cut 5 bases from V and 8 bases from J, with 13 bases between. The CDR3 loop reads CASSPSAIDSPLHF. The CDR3 DNA follows: TGTGCCAGCAGTCCCAGTGCTATTGATTCACCCCTCCACTTT.

This clonotype has ten or more counts. The chain has TRBV12-3 or TRBV12-4 and TRBJ1-1; 10 nucleotides line up with TRBD1. The ends lost 5 bases at V and 3 bases at J; junction bases unmatched: 3. The CDR3 has 14 residues. In DNA form, the CDR3 reads TGTGCCAGCAGTGGGACAGGGGCTGACACTGAAGCTTTCTTT. It codes for CASSGTGADTEAFF.

There are many counts of this clonotype. The chain is built from TRBV29-1 and TRBJ2-5; D gene unclear. V lost 1 base to trimming and J lost 5 bases, with 5 bases between them. Germline CDR1 is SQVTM and CDR2 is ANQGSEA. CDR3 length: 11 residues. The DNA of the CDR3 is TGCAGCGTTGAAGGTTCGGAGACCCAGTACTTC. Translated: CSVEGSETQYF.

The sample holds many counts of this clonotype. The rearrangement joins TRBV12-3 or TRBV12-4 to TRBJ1-5; D unresolved. V lost 1 base to trimming and J lost 9 bases, with 4 bases between them. The CDR3 sequence is 11 residues long. CDR3 bases: TGTGCCAGCAGTTTAGGGGGGCCCCAGCATTTT. Residues: CASSLGGPQHF.